This entry concerns a single T cell receptor beta chain. Its specificity is not known. Each diagnosis was grounded in clinical symptoms, serum thyroxine and TRAb, thyroid ultrasound, and orbital computed tomography. This specimen comes from a study of T cells in Graves' hyperthyroidism and ophthalmopathy. Study-wide context: Peripheral blood samples were taken at initial diagnosis, prior to any treatment.

The investigators amplified TCR beta CDR3 regions from RNA transcripts. A first-round RT-PCR of the TCR CDR3 used the HTBI primer set. TCRdb ran MiXCR on the multiplex PCR reads and lists one entry per CDR3 protein. Of 600,000 to 650,000 distinct CDR3 sequences in the sample, about 17% were seen once. General study points: Ophthalmopathy and stable hyperthyroidism were told apart by a 13 V-J model. Most thyroid clonotypes expanded above 0.001 appeared in blood too.

The receptor was derived from a woman in her twenties or thirties with Graves' hyperthyroidism. Source material: blood.

The CDR3 region has the DNA TGTGCCTGGAGCCTTGGAGGCCCCTACGAGCAGTACTTC. Protein: CAWSLGGPYEQYF. V is TRBV30 and J is TRBJ2-7; a possible D gene is TRBD2 (5 bases). The V end was cut by 3 bases, the J end by 2 bases, with 11 bases between. CDR3 length: 13 residues. CDR1 is GTSNPN and CDR2 is SVGIG in the germline V gene (reference sequence).